This T cell receptor beta chain comes out of a study of blood T cell repertoires in COVID-19 (dated by TCRdb to about 2020). About the full investigation: Collaborator samples came from the United States, Italy and Spain and covered acute and convalescent phases of COVID-19. The repertoires were released in a freely available public database intended as a resource for research on the immune response to SARS-CoV-2. A de-identified subject ID, COVID-19 status, age in years and sex were almost always included in the sample metadata. Samples came from the ongoing ImmuneRACE study (first 160 participants) plus 1,254 subjects from 6 global collaborators. The material from the prospective study consisted of cDNA or gDNA derived from T cells, B-cell-depleted T cells, or PBMCs. The dataset comprised deeply sampled blood TCRbeta repertoires from subjects exposed to, actively infected with, or recovered from COVID-19. Where available, HLA class I and class II types were obtained from metadata supplied by the sample provider rather than from assay-based typing. What the research found in general, with its limitations: Clinical and demographic metadata were provided uncurated, with the amount varying by source and participant.

Whole blood was collected in K2EDTA tubes by collaborating institutions according to the institutions' own protocols. For TCRbeta analysis, collaborator samples were shipped as frozen whole blood, as isolated PBMCs, or as DNA extracted from either sample type. As to this clone: The specificity of this receptor is unknown. There are no base qualities to consult, and no much larger clone falls within one base.

From the germline V gene, CDR1 is SGHDT and CDR2 is YYEEEE. V has 4 bases trimmed and J has 4 bases trimmed; junction bases matching no gene number 1. Its CDR3 holds 13 amino acids, cysteine through phenylalanine. The DNA shown is the 39-base CDR3, in frame from base 1. TCRbeta CDR3 regions were amplified from genomic DNA by means of the immunoSEQ Assay, a bias-controlled multiplex PCR. The study's own analysis went as follows. The number of nucleated cells in each sample was estimated from the amplification of reference gene primers within the assay. To quantify the absolute abundance of each unique TCRbeta CDR3 rearrangement, sequence reads were collapsed and filtered. For each sample, productive Simpson clonality was calculated as the square root of Simpson's diversity index across productive rearrangements. TCRdb carries this immuneACCESS record with in-frame sequences only. Its versions omit some clonotypes, under half of them owing to an unresolved V gene in the studies checked, with the rest unexplained. V, J and clone size are taken as reported in that table, and D and trimming were inferred from the DNA itself. In all, the sample holds 70,000 to 95,000 clones, and approximately 92% of those were seen once. The ten largest clones capture 6.3% of the sample.

This chain joins TRBV5-6 to TRBJ1-5, with 8 junctional bases fitting TRBD1. The specimen sequenced was peripheral blood. The clonotype originates from a woman in her sixties or seventies with active COVID-19. This receptor carries the CDR3 CASSRQGNQPQHF. The DNA reads as follows: TGTGCCAGCAGCCGACAGGGGAATCAGCCCCAGCATTTT.